A single sample is the source of the 26 T cell receptor beta chains below, sequenced in a study of T-cell reconstitution after alpha-beta-depleted transplantation in children. Unique molecular identifiers were used in preparing the TCRbeta library. TCRdb re-called the PCR reads through MiXCR, storing one row per CDR3 protein. This table has 450,000 to 550,000 distinct CDR3 sequences, approximately 10% appearing once. Here the sequenced sample was PBMCs, mostly from graft donor cells, taken 180 days after TCRalphabeta/CD19-depleted stem cell transplant. The receptors derive from a female patient aged 2 to 10 who had a stem cell transplant for aplastic anemia, so the T cells may come from the graft donor.

This clonotype was counted only a few times. This rearrangement joins TRBV12-3 or TRBV12-4 to TRBJ1-1; perhaps TRBD1 as D (6 bases). Trimming took 7 bases from V and 8 from J, leaving 14 bases between them. CDR3 size: 12 residues. The CDR3 region has the DNA TGTGCCAGCAAACCCCCAGGGACAGAAGCTTTCTTT. Encoded protein: CASKPPGTEAFF.

This clonotype has at least ten counts. J is TRBJ2-1 and V is TRBV5-5; TRBD2 is a possible D gene (5 bases). Trimming removed 7 bases at V and 3 bases at J, with 11 bases between. Germline CDR1 and CDR2: SGHKS and YYEKEE (reference sequence). This CDR3 is built from 13 residues. CDR3 sequence: CASGRSDYNEQFF. Here the CDR3 DNA reads TGTGCCAGCGGGAGAAGTGACTACAATGAGCAGTTCTTC.

This clonotype occurred a few times. V gene TRBV20-1 combines with J gene TRBJ2-3; D not resolved. The CDR3 loop spans 13 amino acids. The V and J ends lost 6 bases and 0 bases respectively, with 10 bases between them. Germline CDR1 is DFQATT and CDR2 is SNEGSKA (reference sequence). This CDR3 reads CSAVSVSTDTQYF. DNA of the CDR3: TGCAGTGCCGTAAGCGTAAGCACAGATACGCAGTATTTT.

This clonotype was seen a few times. The chain uses TRBV7-2 and TRBJ2-1, with 7 bases that match TRBD1. The CDR3 has 15 residues. The J segment lost 8 bases and the V segment lost 0 bases, leaving 7 bases of the junction unmatched. Germline V gene data show CDR1 as SGHTA and CDR2 as FQGNSA. The CDR3 protein is CASSLAPRQGDEQFF. CDR3 bases: TGTGCCAGCAGCTTAGCGCCCCGACAGGGCGATGAGCAGTTCTTC.

This clonotype appeared many times. This rearrangement joins TRBV20-1 to TRBJ1-6, with 7 nucleotides matching TRBD1. This CDR3 has 17 residues. Trimming at V came to 0 bases and at J to 7 bases, leaving 12 bases not matched to a gene. In germline, CDR1 is DFQATT, CDR2 SNEGSKA (reference sequence). CDR3 protein: CSARDRSFPGGNSPLHF. The CDR3, as DNA: TGCAGTGCTAGAGATAGGAGCTTTCCAGGGGGAAATTCACCCCTCCACTTT.

The chain carries TRBV25-1 and TRBJ1-2, with a tentative D call TRBD1 (5 bases). V lost 5 bases and J lost 5, with 9 bases in between. The germline CDR1 and CDR2 sequences are MGHDK and SYGVNS. CDR3 length: 12 amino acids. The DNA of the CDR3 is TGTGCCAGCAGTCGGAAGGGGTATGGCTACACCTTC. Translated: CASSRKGYGYTF.

V gene TRBV12-3 or TRBV12-4 combines with J gene TRBJ2-1; 10 bases agree with TRBD2. The CDR3 loop spans 18 amino acids. The CDR3 spells CTISWSGRAETVDNEQFF. The CDR3 nucleotides read TGTACCATCAGTTGGAGCGGGAGGGCCGAAACGGTCGACAATGAGCAGTTCTTC.

This clonotype was seen more than once but under ten times. V and J are TRBV7-9 and TRBJ2-5; D not certain. The germline V gene encodes CDR1 SEHNR and CDR2 FQNEAQ (reference sequence). V lost 5 bases, J lost 1 base, and 14 bases lay in between. The CDR3 runs to 15 residues. CDR3 coding DNA: TGTGCCAGCAGCGAGCCGTCCCGGAGCCAAGAGACCCAGTACTTC. This sequence encodes CASSEPSRSQETQYF.

The chain recombines TRBV28 with TRBJ2-7, with a tentative D call TRBD1 (9 bases). Germline V CDR1 and CDR2: MDHEN, SYDVKM. Deletions cut 3 bases from V and 4 bases from J, with 28 bases between. The CDR3 extends over 19 amino acids. The CDR3 protein is CASSFVMGGQGLDFYEQYF. Written as DNA, the CDR3 is TGTGCCAGCAGTTTCGTTATGGGGGGACAGGGACTAGATTTTTACGAGCAGTACTTC.

This clonotype was counted only a few times. The chain uses TRBV7-8 and TRBJ2-3, with a possible D match to TRBD2 (7 bases). CDR1 and CDR2 from the germline V gene are SGHVS and FQNEAQ. V gave up 5 bases and J gave up 0 bases, with 15 bases separating them. The CDR3 is 16 amino acids. For the CDR3, the DNA is TGTGCCAGCAGCACGGGGGCGGGAGCCAGCACAGATACGCAGTATTTT. Its protein is CASSTGAGASTDTQYF.

CDR3 residues: CASSSDIAPNYGYTF. Here the CDR3 DNA reads TGTGCCAGCAGCTCTGACATTGCCCCTAACTATGGCTACACCTTC. The chain links TRBV12-3 or TRBV12-4 to TRBJ1-2; no definite D call. This CDR3 spans 15 amino acids. Trimming left V 6 bases short and J 0 bases short, with 14 bases between.

J is TRBJ2-1 and V is TRBV19; TRBD2 agrees at 8 bases. The CDR3 runs to 15 residues. The V and J ends lost 10 bases and 0 bases, in that order; junction bases with no gene match: 8. Germline V CDR1 and CDR2: LNHDA, SQIVND (reference sequence). The CDR3 DNA follows: TGTGCCATTGCGCTTGGACTAGCCTCCTACAATGAGCAGTTCTTC. This translates into CAIALGLASYNEQFF.

The chain joins TRBV9 to TRBJ1-3, with TRBD1 matching over 7 bases. The CDR3 runs to 16 residues. Trimming removed 0 bases from V and 0 bases from J; junction bases left unmatched: 3. Germline V gene sequence: CDR1 SGDLS, CDR2 YYNGEE. The CDR3, as DNA: TGTGCCAGCAGCGTAGACGGGACAGCCTCTGGAAACACCATATATTTT. Amino acid sequence: CASSVDGTASGNTIYF.

This clonotype turned up a few times. The rearrangement uses TRBV12-3 or TRBV12-4 and TRBJ2-2; D call uncertain. This CDR3 comprises 15 residues. Trimming took off 3 bases at V and 0 bases at J, with 8 bases between the two ends. The CDR3 nucleotides read TGTGCCAGCAGTTTTCCAGACGCGAACACCGGGGAGCTGTTTTTT. Encoded protein: CASSFPDANTGELFF.

This clonotype was seen a few times. J is TRBJ1-2 and V is TRBV19, with TRBD1 matching over 7 bases. CDR1 LNHDA and CDR2 SQIVND come from the germline V gene (reference sequence). J gave up 6 bases and V 6 bases, and 10 bases lay outside the gene matches. The CDR3 has 14 residues. The CDR3 region is CASSGRGARDGYTF. The DNA for the CDR3 is TGTGCCAGTAGCGGCAGGGGGGCGAGAGATGGCTACACCTTC.

The chain carries TRBV3-1 and TRBJ2-2, with 7 bases that match TRBD1. CDR1 and CDR2 from the germline V gene are LGHDT and YNNKEL (reference sequence). V shed 8 bases, J shed 5 bases, and the junction held 17 bases outside the gene matches. CDR3 length: 17 amino acids. Here the CDR3 DNA reads TGTGCCAGCCTCGTCCTCGCGGACAGGTTGAATACCGGGGAGCTGTTTTTT. This encodes CASLVLADRLNTGELFF.

This chain uses TRBV28 with TRBJ2-7, with a weak D call TRBD2 (5 bases). CDR3 length: 14 amino acids. Germline CDR1 MDHEN, CDR2 SYDVKM. V was clipped by 8 bases and J by 0 bases, with 14 bases between them. CDR3 sequence (DNA): TGTGCCAGCTACATGGCTGGACTCTCCTACGAGCAGTACTTC. Translation gives CASYMAGLSYEQYF.

The chain carries TRBV5-1 and TRBJ2-7; 14 bases map to TRBD2. Germline assignment: CDR1 SGHRS and CDR2 YFSETQ. With 3 bases clipped from V and 3 bases from J, the junction kept 8 bases outside the gene matches. The CDR3 is made up of 17 amino acids. CDR3 protein: CASSSGLAGGTHYEQYF. In DNA form, the CDR3 reads TGCGCCAGCAGCTCTGGACTAGCGGGAGGTACCCACTACGAGCAGTACTTC.

This clonotype has ten or more counts. This CDR3 reads CASLQQGAVSGANVLTF. In DNA form, the CDR3 reads TGTGCCAGCCTTCAACAGGGGGCCGTCTCTGGGGCCAACGTCCTGACTTTC. The gene calls are TRBV18 and TRBJ2-6; TRBD1 matches at 9 bases. Germline V CDR1 and CDR2: KGHSH, LQKENI. This CDR3 has 17 residues. With V trimmed by 8 bases and J by 0 bases, 8 bases remained unmatched. Full variable domain (rest looked up from reference TRBV18 and TRBJ2-6): NAGVMQNPRHLVRRRGQEARLRCSPMKGHSHVYWYRQLPEEGLKFMVYLQKENIIDESGMPKERFSAEFPKEGPSILRIQQVVRGDSAAYFCASLQQGAVSGANVLTFGAGSRLTVL.

The chain combines TRBV7-9 with TRBJ2-7, with 8 positions matching TRBD1. Losses at the gene ends were 1 base for V and 6 bases for J; bases not matched to a gene: 5. The V gene's germline CDR1 is SEHNR and CDR2 FQNEAQ (reference sequence). The CDR3 is 14 residues long. This chain's CDR3 is CASSLVDRGGEQYF. In nucleotides, the CDR3 is TGTGCCAGCAGCTTAGTAGACAGGGGCGGCGAGCAGTACTTC.

The DNA of the CDR3 is TGTGCCAGCAGCCCGCCCCCCGGAGAGGCGGGAGGCCCTACCGGGGAGCTGTTTTTT. This sequence encodes CASSPPPGEAGGPTGELFF. This chain links TRBV7-7 with TRBJ2-2, with 8 bases identical to TRBD2. Germline-derived CDR1 and CDR2 are SSHAT and FNYEAQ (reference sequence). With 5 bases clipped from V and 5 bases from J, the junction kept 19 bases outside the gene matches. The CDR3 covers 19 residues.

The CDR3 is CASSALAGPNTGELFF. The CDR3 DNA follows: TGCGCCAGCAGCGCTCTAGCGGGACCCAACACCGGGGAGCTGTTTTTT. This chain links TRBV4-1 with TRBJ2-2, with 9 bases matching TRBD2. Trimming removed 5 bases from V and 2 bases from J; junction bases left unmatched: 6. The V gene's germline CDR1 is MGHRA and CDR2 YSYEKL. The CDR3 is made up of 16 amino acids.

This clonotype showed up just a few times. The rearrangement uses TRBV6-1 and TRBJ1-5, with TRBD1 matching 9 bases. V trimming: 4 bases; J trimming: 7 bases; junction bases outside the gene matches: 8. This CDR3 spans 15 amino acids. Per the germline V gene, CDR1 is MNHNS and CDR2 is SASEGT. CDR3 residues: CASSVGTGPRQPQHF. As DNA, the CDR3 is TGTGCCAGCAGTGTGGGGACAGGGCCACGGCAGCCCCAGCATTTT.

This clonotype was detected a few times. The V and J genes are TRBV5-1 and TRBJ2-5, with D unclear. Germline assignment: CDR1 SGHRS and CDR2 YFSETQ. With 3 bases removed from V and 3 bases from J, the gap between germline ends came to 9 bases. CDR3 length equals 13 residues. The CDR3 DNA sequence: TGCGCCAGCAGCTACAGTCTCGAAGAGACCCAGTACTTC. Protein product: CASSYSLEETQYF.

This chain connects TRBV19 to TRBJ2-1, with 8 bases fitting TRBD2. The CDR3 extends over 17 amino acids. CDR1 and CDR2 from the germline V gene are LNHDA and SQIVND (reference sequence). J was trimmed by 6 bases and V by 4 bases; bases with no gene match: 14. CDR3 protein: CASSTRAAGAKGNEQFF. The CDR3 nucleotides read TGTGCCAGTAGTACCCGGGCAGCGGGAGCTAAAGGCAATGAGCAGTTCTTC.

This clonotype came up a few times. The genes are TRBV20-1 and TRBJ2-4, with D possibly matching TRBD2 (5 bases). CDR3 length: 15 residues. V dropped 2 bases and J dropped 1 base, with 12 bases sitting between them. The germline V gene has CDR1 DFQATT and CDR2 SNEGSKA (reference sequence). CDR3 protein: CSARNPGIAKNIQYF. The CDR3 DNA reads TGCAGTGCTAGAAACCCCGGGATCGCCAAAAACATTCAGTACTTC.